These T cell receptor beta chains were read from a single sample in a study of blood T cell repertoires in COVID-19. Clones were sequenced by immunoSEQ multiplex PCR, and TCRdb holds only the in-frame ones, with some missing. The table records 30,000 to 40,000 clones, 85% of them present only once. Sequencing was performed on peripheral blood. These receptors were obtained from a human donor in a cohort sampled during active COVID-19. The CDR3 runs from the conserved cysteine through the conserved F or W. A D gene is named only where the DNA matches it firmly. Only some rows state a clone size, as once, few, many or a class for expanded clones.

abundance,v_gene,j_gene,d_gene,CDR3nt,CDR3aa
-,TRBV5-4,TRBJ2-5,TRBD1,TGTGCCAGCAGCTTCGGGGGACAGGGGCGGGGAGAGACCCAGTACTTC,CASSFGGQGRGETQYF
-,TRBV5-5,TRBJ2-1,-,TGTGCCAGCACCCTCGAGACAGCCTACAATGAGCAGTTCTTC,CASTLETAYNEQFF
-,TRBV14,TRBJ2-5,TRBD2,TGTGCCAGCAGTCAGAGACTAGCTGGAGGCGAGACCCAGTACTTC,CASSQRLAGGETQYF
once,TRBV19,TRBJ1-4,-,TGTGCCAGTAGTATAGACGGCAGCGTGAATGAAAAACTGTTTTTT,CASSIDGSVNEKLFF
-,TRBV5-5,TRBJ1-2,-,TGTGCCAGCAGCTTGGGGGTCACACTAATCGGCTACACCTTC,CASSLGVTLIGYTF
-,TRBV9,TRBJ1-1,-,TGTGCCAGCAGCGTTTTAGATCTCCCGAACACTGAAGCTTTCTTT,CASSVLDLPNTEAFF
-,TRBV3-1/TRBV3-2,TRBJ2-7,TRBD2,TGTGCCAGCAGCCAAGTATATACGGGGGGGCCACGCGAGCAGTACTTC,CASSQVYTGGPREQYF
-,TRBV6-5,TRBJ2-5,-,TGTGCCAGCAGTTACATCCAGGGCCTCCAAGAGACCCAGTACTTC,CASSYIQGLQETQYF
-,TRBV7-9,TRBJ2-4,-,TGTGCCAGCAGCTTAGCGCTGGACACCCGGATGATTCAGTACTTC,CASSLALDTRMIQYF
once,TRBV7-8,TRBJ2-7,TRBD2,TGTGCCAGCAGCTTAGTGTCCGGACTAGCCGAGCAGTACTTC,CASSLVSGLAEQYF
-,TRBV19,TRBJ2-5,TRBD1,TGTGCCAGTAGTGCCAGGACAGGCCAACGGGAGACCCAGTACTTC,CASSARTGQRETQYF
once,TRBV4-1,TRBJ2-3,TRBD2,TGCGCCAGCAGCCGTAGCGGGGGGGCGGGGGTTCAGACGCAGTATTTT,CASSRSGGAGVQTQYF
-,TRBV7-6,TRBJ2-6,TRBD2,TGTGCCAGCACCCTCAGGAGCGGGGGACCTCTGGGTGGGGCCAACGTCCTGACTTTC,CASTLRSGGPLGGANVLTF
-,TRBV19,TRBJ2-5,TRBD2,TGTGCCAGTACCAACAGTCTGACTAGCGGGGCGGAGACCCAGTACTTC,CASTNSLTSGAETQYF
-,TRBV6-5,TRBJ2-2,TRBD1,TGTGCCAGCAGGCTACAGGGGGCCCAGGACGGGGAGCTGTTTTTT,CASRLQGAQDGELFF
-,TRBV10-3,TRBJ2-3,TRBD2,TGTGCCATCAGTGGAGCTAGCGGGGGTTTAGATACGCAGTATTTT,CAISGASGGLDTQYF
-,TRBV29-1,TRBJ1-2,-,TGCAGCGTTGAGGGGGGCTATGGCTACACCTTC,CSVEGGYGYTF
-,TRBV4-2,TRBJ2-2,TRBD2,TGTGCCAGCAGCCATGTAGCGGGGGGGATGAACACCGGGGAGCTGTTTTTT,CASSHVAGGMNTGELFF
-,TRBV4-1,TRBJ2-1,-,TGCGCCAGCAGCCAAGTCACGACAACCCCGCGCAATGAGCAGTTCTTC,CASSQVTTTPRNEQFF
-,TRBV5-1,TRBJ2-7,TRBD1,TGCGCCAGCAGCTTGGCAGGGGACAGGGGGGGCGAGCAGTACTTC,CASSLAGDRGGEQYF
-,TRBV19,TRBJ2-1,-,TGTGCCACTAGACAGACCCCCTACAATGAGCAGTTCTTC,CATRQTPYNEQFF
once,TRBV25-1,TRBJ2-5,TRBD2,TGTGCCAGCAGCCCCCGGGGGGGCGCGGCTGGAGAGACCCAGTACTTC,CASSPRGGAAGETQYF
-,TRBV3-1/TRBV3-2,TRBJ2-5,TRBD2,TGTGCCAGCAGCCAAACTAGCGGGGGTTCACGACGGGAGTACTTC,CASSQTSGGSRREYF
-,TRBV3-1/TRBV3-2,TRBJ1-2,TRBD1,TGTGCCAGCAGCCAAGAACAGGGGTCTAACTATGGCTACACCTTC,CASSQEQGSNYGYTF
-,TRBV18,TRBJ2-3,TRBD2,TGTGCCAGCTCACCCATAGCGGGGGGGCCGGAACCTAGCACAGATACGCAGTATTTT,CASSPIAGGPEPSTDTQYF
-,TRBV9,TRBJ1-6,-,TGTGCCAGCAGCGTAGCCCGGACTAGGGGTAATTCACCCCTCCACTTT,CASSVARTRGNSPLHF
-,TRBV19,TRBJ1-5,-,TGTGCCAGTAGTTACCAGGGAAGCCGTCAGCCCCAGCATTTT,CASSYQGSRQPQHF
-,TRBV7-3,TRBJ2-1,TRBD2,TGTGCCAGCAGCCGGTGGCTAGCGGGGACCTACAATGAGCAGTTCTTC,CASSRWLAGTYNEQFF
-,TRBV18,TRBJ2-4,TRBD1,TGTGCCAGCTCACCTTTGGACAGGAGTCTAGCCAAAAACATTCAGTACTTC,CASSPLDRSLAKNIQYF
-,TRBV6-5,TRBJ2-5,-,TGTGCCAGCACCCTTCGACAACAAGAGACCCAGTACTTC,CASTLRQQETQYF
-,TRBV7-2,TRBJ2-5,-,TGTGCCAGCAGCTTAGGACAGCAAGAGACCCAGTACTTC,CASSLGQQETQYF
-,TRBV19,TRBJ2-5,TRBD2,TGTGCCAGTAGCCTGGGACTAGAGGGGACCCAGTACTTC,CASSLGLEGTQYF
few,TRBV2,TRBJ1-2,-,TGTGCCAGCAGTGACAGGGGCTATGGCTACACCTTC,CASSDRGYGYTF
-,TRBV9,TRBJ1-1,-,TGTGCCAGCAGCCCCCTGGGTGATGGGAGAGCTTTCTTT,CASSPLGDGRAFF
-,TRBV12-3/TRBV12-4,TRBJ1-5,-,TGTGCCAGCAGCGTGGACAGCGATCAGCCCCAGCATTTT,CASSVDSDQPQHF
-,TRBV7-3,TRBJ2-5,TRBD2,TGTGCCAGCAGCTTAAACAGCGGGGGGGCACAAGAGACCCAGTACTTC,CASSLNSGGAQETQYF